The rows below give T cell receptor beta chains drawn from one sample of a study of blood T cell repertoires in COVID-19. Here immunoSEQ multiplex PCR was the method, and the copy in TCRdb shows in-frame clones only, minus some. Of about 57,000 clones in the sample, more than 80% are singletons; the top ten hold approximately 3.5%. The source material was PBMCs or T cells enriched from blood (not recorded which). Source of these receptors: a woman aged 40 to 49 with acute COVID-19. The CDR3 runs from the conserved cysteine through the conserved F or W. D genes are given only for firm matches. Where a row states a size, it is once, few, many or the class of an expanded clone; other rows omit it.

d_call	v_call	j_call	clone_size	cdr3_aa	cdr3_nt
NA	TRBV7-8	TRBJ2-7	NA	CASSSSPQSEYF	TGTGCCAGCAGCTCCTCCCCCCAGTCAGAGTACTTC
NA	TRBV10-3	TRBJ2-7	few	CAISPPTQYEQYF	TGTGCCATCAGTCCCCCAACCCAGTACGAGCAGTACTTC
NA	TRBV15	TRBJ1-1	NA	CATSRDRVQGTEAFF	TGTGCCACCAGCAGAGATAGGGTCCAGGGGACTGAAGCTTTCTTT
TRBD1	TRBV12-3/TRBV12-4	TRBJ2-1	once	CASRDTGGGQFF	TGTGCCAGCAGAGATACAGGGGGTGGACAGTTCTTC
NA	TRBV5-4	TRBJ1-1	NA	CASSFEGKVAEAFF	TGTGCCAGCAGCTTCGAGGGTAAGGTCGCTGAAGCTTTCTTT
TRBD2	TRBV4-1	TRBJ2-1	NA	CASSHGLAVYNEQFF	TGCGCCAGCAGCCATGGACTAGCGGTCTACAATGAGCAGTTCTTC
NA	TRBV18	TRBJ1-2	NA	CASSPRRDEYGYTF	TGTGCCAGCTCACCAAGGAGGGATGAGTATGGCTACACCTTC
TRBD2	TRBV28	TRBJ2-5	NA	CASSPPLGGVGTQYF	TGTGCCAGCAGTCCCCCTTTGGGAGGGGTGGGGACCCAGTACTTC
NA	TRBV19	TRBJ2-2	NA	CASSSSSANTGELFF	TGTGCCAGTAGTTCCAGTAGCGCGAACACCGGGGAGCTGTTTTTT
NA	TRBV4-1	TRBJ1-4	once	CASSTPGPGDEKLFF	TGCGCCAGCAGCACACCCGGACCCGGGGATGAAAAACTGTTTTTT
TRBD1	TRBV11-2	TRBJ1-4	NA	CASSFRGQANEKLFF	TGTGCCAGCAGCTTCAGGGGGCAGGCTAATGAAAAACTGTTTTTT
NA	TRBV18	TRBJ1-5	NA	CASSPPLSNQPQHF	TGTGCCAGCTCACCACCCCTTAGCAATCAGCCCCAGCATTTT
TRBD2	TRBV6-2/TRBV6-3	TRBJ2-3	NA	CASSGGASTDTQYF	TGTGCCAGCAGCGGGGGGGCTAGCACAGATACGCAGTATTTT
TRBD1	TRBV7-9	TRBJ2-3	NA	CASSPPGGDTQYF	TGTGCCAGCAGCCCCCCAGGGGGAGATACGCAGTATTTT
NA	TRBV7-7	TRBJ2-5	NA	CASSLAVSLNQETQYF	TGTGCTAGCAGCTTAGCGGTTTCGCTAAACCAAGAGACCCAGTACTTC
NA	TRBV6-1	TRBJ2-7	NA	CASSEAWASSYEQYF	TGTGCCAGCAGTGAAGCGTGGGCGAGCTCCTACGAGCAGTACTTC
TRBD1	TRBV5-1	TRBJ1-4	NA	CASSFRTGGKDEKLFF	TGCGCCAGCAGCTTCAGAACAGGGGGCAAGGATGAAAAACTGTTTTTT
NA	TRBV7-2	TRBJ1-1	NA	CASSRTGNTEAFF	TGTGCCAGCAGTCGAACAGGGAACACTGAAGCTTTCTTT
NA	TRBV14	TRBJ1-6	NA	CASNTGGGSPLHF	TGTGCCAGCAACACGGGGGGTGGTTCACCCCTCCACTTT
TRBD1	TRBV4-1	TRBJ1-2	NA	CASSLPGQINYGYTF	TGCGCCAGCAGCCTACCGGGACAGATAAACTATGGCTACACCTTC
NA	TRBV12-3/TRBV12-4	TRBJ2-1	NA	CASSLLRVEQFF	TGTGCCAGCAGTTTATTGAGGGTTGAGCAGTTCTTC
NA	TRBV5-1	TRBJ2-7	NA	CASRGEAASSYEQYF	TGCGCCAGCAGGGGGGAGGCAGCGAGCTCCTACGAGCAGTACTTC
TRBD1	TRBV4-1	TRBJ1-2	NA	CASSQGDRRNYGYTF	TGCGCCAGCAGCCAAGGGGACAGGCGAAACTATGGCTACACCTTC
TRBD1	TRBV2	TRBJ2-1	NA	CAIRQGAYEQFF	TGTGCCATTCGACAGGGGGCTTATGAGCAGTTCTTC
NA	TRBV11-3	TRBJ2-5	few	CASSLGGGTETQYF	TGTGCCAGCAGCTTAGGAGGGGGAACGGAGACCCAGTACTTC
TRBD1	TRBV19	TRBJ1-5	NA	CASRTTGNSNQPQHF	TGTGCCAGTAGGACGACAGGGAATAGCAATCAGCCCCAGCATTTT
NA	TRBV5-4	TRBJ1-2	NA	CASSLEIDSYGYTF	TGTGCCAGCAGCTTGGAGATAGATTCGTATGGCTACACCTTC
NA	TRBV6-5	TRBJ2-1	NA	CASSYQGTYNEQFF	TGTGCCAGCAGTTATCAGGGAACCTACAATGAGCAGTTCTTC
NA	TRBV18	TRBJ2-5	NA	CASSRDIQETQYF	TGTGCCAGCTCACGGGACATCCAAGAGACCCAGTACTTC
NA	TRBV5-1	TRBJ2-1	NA	CASSLGLPLGNEQFF	TGCGCCAGCAGCTTGGGACTACCCCTTGGCAATGAGCAGTTCTTC
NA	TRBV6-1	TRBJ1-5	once	CASSERGNQPQHF	TGTGCCAGCAGTGAACGGGGAAATCAGCCCCAGCATTTT
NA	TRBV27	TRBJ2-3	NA	CASTSTGDTQYF	TGTGCCAGCACTTCTACAGGGGATACGCAGTATTTT
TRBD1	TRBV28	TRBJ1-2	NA	CAGATGGGRHGYTF	TGTGCCGGGGCGACAGGGGGCGGACGTCATGGCTACACCTTC
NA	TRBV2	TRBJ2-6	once	CASSEDRKAGANVLTF	TGTGCCAGCAGTGAGGACAGAAAAGCTGGAGCCAACGTCCTGACTTTC
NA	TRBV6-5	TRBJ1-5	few	CASEPQGGQPQHF	TGTGCCAGCGAGCCACAGGGCGGTCAGCCCCAGCATTTT
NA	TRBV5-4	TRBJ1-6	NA	CASSPDSEDNSPLHF	TGTGCCAGCAGCCCCGACAGCGAAGATAATTCACCCCTCCACTTT
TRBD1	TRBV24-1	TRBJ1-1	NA	CATSEPGTGGEAFF	TGTGCCACCAGTGAACCCGGGACAGGCGGGGAAGCTTTCTTT
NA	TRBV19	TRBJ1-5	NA	CASMIAGNQPQHF	TGTGCCAGTATGATTGCAGGAAATCAGCCCCAGCATTTT
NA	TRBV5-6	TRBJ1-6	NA	CASSLGGWAGSPLHF	TGTGCCAGCAGCTTGGGTGGATGGGCTGGTTCACCCCTCCACTTT
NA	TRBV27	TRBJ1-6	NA	CASSLTEQNGSVSPLHF	TGTGCCAGCAGTTTAACGGAACAGAACGGCTCAGTTTCACCCCTCCACTTT
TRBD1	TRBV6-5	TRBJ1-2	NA	CASSQGQDWWEDYTF	TGTGCCAGCAGTCAGGGACAGGACTGGTGGGAAGACTACACCTTC
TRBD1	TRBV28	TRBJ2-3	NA	CASTQGGQGWKRDTQYF	TGTGCCAGCACCCAGGGGGGACAGGGTTGGAAAAGAGATACGCAGTATTTT
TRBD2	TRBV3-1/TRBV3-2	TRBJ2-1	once	CASSRRRAGGFNEQFF	TGTGCCAGCAGTCGCCGGAGGGCGGGAGGTTTTAATGAGCAGTTCTTC
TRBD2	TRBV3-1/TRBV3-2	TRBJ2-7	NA	CASSQLRTSGSYEQYF	TGTGCCAGCAGCCAATTGCGGACTAGCGGGTCCTACGAGCAGTACTTC
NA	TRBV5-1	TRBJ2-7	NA	CASSYEGGEQYF	TGCGCCAGCAGTTACGAGGGCGGTGAGCAGTACTTC